Shown below are 29 T cell receptor beta chains from a single sample sequenced in a study of human T cells and chemical hapten exposure. TCRdb reanalysed the RACE reads using MiXCR and keeps one entry per CDR3 protein. The sample includes about 99,000 distinct CDR3 sequences, over 10% of them seen just once. The time point is: patch test 1, 2 weeks after DPC sensitization. The sample's treatment: therapeutic diphenylcyclopropenone sensitization with weekly scalp DPC. This material consisted of whole blood, taken in connection with sensitization to the hapten diphenylcyclopropenone (DPC). These receptors all stem from a woman aged 40 to 49 with alopecia areata. Some clones in this sample may be carry-over from other donors' samples.

This clonotype was observed a few times. The rearrangement links TRBV4-2 to TRBJ1-1; D is uncertain. Trimming left V 3 bases short and J 6 bases short, with 20 bases between. The CDR3 loop spans 16 amino acids. CDR1 and CDR2 (germline): LGHNA, YNFKEQ. In DNA, the CDR3 is TGTGCCAGCAGCCACCTACAGCGGGGAGGCGGCGCTGAAGCTTTCTTT. Translated, it gives CASSHLQRGGGAEAFF.

The table lists this clonotype with many counts. The chain uses TRBV20-1 and TRBJ2-3; 12 nucleotides agree with TRBD2. V shed 6 bases and J 3 bases; nucleotides not matched to a gene: 4. The germline CDR1 and CDR2 sequences are DFQATT and SNEGSKA (reference sequence). CDR3 size: 14 residues. This chain's CDR3 is CSAPGTSGTDTQYF. CDR3 bases: TGCAGTGCCCCCGGGACTAGCGGGACAGATACGCAGTATTTT.

The chain couples TRBV29-1 to TRBJ2-7; D gene ambiguous. There are 9 residues in the CDR3. The ends were cut back, 7 bases at V and 7 bases at J, with 8 bases in the middle. CDR1 is SQVTM, CDR2 ANQGSEA, per germline. CDR3 sequence: CSAGEEQYF. CDR3 sequence (DNA): TGCAGCGCCGGCGAGGAGCAGTACTTC.

The CDR3 DNA is TGTGCCAGCAGCGTAGATCCCCTAGCGGGAGGAGAGCAGTACTTC. Translation gives CASSVDPLAGGEQYF. The chain employs TRBV9 and TRBJ2-7; 11 bases map to TRBD2. CDR3 length: 15 amino acids. The germline gives CDR1 SGDLS, CDR2 YYNGEE. The trim removed 0 bases at V and 7 bases at J, leaving 6 bases unmatched.

V usage is TRBV7-3 and J usage is TRBJ2-3; 8 bases line up with TRBD1. Looked up from germline, CDR1 is SGHTA and CDR2 is FQGTGA. V trimming: 3 bases; J trimming: 3 bases; junction bases outside the gene matches: 5. The CDR3 covers 15 residues. CDR3 bases: TGTGCCAGCAGCTTCACCCAGGGGGCAACAGATACGCAGTATTTT. It is translated as CASSFTQGATDTQYF.

The chain uses TRBV27 and TRBJ2-1; TRBD2 agrees at 9 bases. V lost 4 bases and J lost 9; bases outside the gene matches: 4. The germline V gene encodes CDR1 MNHEY and CDR2 SMNVEV (reference sequence). The CDR3 consists of 13 residues. CDR3 in DNA: TGTGCCAGCAGTTGGGATAGCGGGAGTGAGCAGTTCTTC. It specifies CASSWDSGSEQFF.

This clonotype occurred many times. The CDR3 loop is CASSQEQGLKYF. Here the CDR3 DNA reads TGTGCCAGCAGCCAAGAACAGGGACTCAAGTACTTC. This chain joins TRBV14 and TRBJ2-5; either TRBD1 or TRBD2 may supply D (6 bases each). Germline CDR1 is SGHDN and CDR2 is FVKESK. The CDR3 sequence is 12 residues long. Trimming left V 0 bases short and J 12 bases short, with 11 bases between.

The chain joins TRBV5-1 to TRBJ2-2; 7 positions match TRBD2. The CDR3 is 16 residues long. The V gene end was trimmed by 0 bases and the J gene end by 6 bases; junction bases not matched to a gene: 8. The germline V gene has CDR1 SGHRS and CDR2 YFSETQ. The CDR3 DNA sequence: TGCGCCAGCAGCTTGGATCCGGGGAGGGGAGCCGGGGAGCTGTTTTTT. This gives the protein CASSLDPGRGAGELFF.

The J gene is TRBJ2-1, the V gene TRBV3-2; whether TRBD2, the table's D call, matches the DNA was not checked. TRBV3-2 is given as a pseudogene. This CDR3 comprises 16 residues. The CDR3 loop reads CASSHSSVGSYNEQFF. As DNA, the CDR3 is TGTGCCAGCAGCCATTCTAGCGTGGGCTCCTACAATGAGCAGTTCTTC.

The rearrangement uses TRBV28 and TRBJ2-2; D remains unclear. Germline CDR1 reads MDHEN; CDR2 reads SYDVKM. V was shortened by 6 bases and J by 3 bases, with 14 bases between the two germline ends. This CDR3 has 15 amino acids. CDR3 region: CASRGSGSYTGELFF. CDR3 DNA sequence: TGTGCCAGCAGGGGGTCAGGCTCCTACACCGGGGAGCTGTTTTTT.

Concerning this clonotype itself: A junction end diverges from the germline sequence, so it may reflect a read error. This chain connects TRBV18 to TRBJ1-2; D is ambiguous. CDR3 size: 13 residues. Germline V gene data show CDR1 as KGHSH and CDR2 as LQKENI. The CDR3 protein is CASSPPGNYGYTF. The CDR3 DNA is TGTGCCAGCTCACCACCGGGTAACTACGGCTACACCTTC.

This clonotype showed up just a few times. CDR3 protein: CASSVAGSNEQFF. In DNA, the CDR3 is TGTGCCAGCAGCGTAGCTGGGAGCAATGAGCAGTTCTTC. This chain links TRBV9 with TRBJ2-1; the D gene is possibly TRBD2 (5 bases). Trimming took off 0 bases at V and 6 bases at J, with 7 bases between the two ends. Germline V gene data show CDR1 as SGDLS and CDR2 as YYNGEE. This CDR3 has 13 amino acids. Full variable domain (missing parts from reference TRBV9 and TRBJ2-1): DSGVTQTPKHLITATGQRVTLRCSPRSGDLSVYWYQQSLDQGLQFLIQYYNGEERAKGNILERFSAQQFPDLHSELNLSSLELGDSALYFCASSVAGSNEQFFGPGTRLTVL.

This clonotype was seen a handful of times. J is TRBJ2-1 and V is TRBV19; D is ambiguous. Trimming removed 3 bases at V and 7 bases at J, with 13 bases between. CDR3 length: 14 amino acids. Germline V lookup: CDR1 LNHDA, CDR2 SQIVND (reference sequence). The CDR3 loop reads CASSIDQNSNEQFF. CDR3 nucleotides: TGTGCCAGTAGTATTGATCAGAATTCAAATGAGCAGTTCTTC.

The chain employs TRBV12-3 or TRBV12-4 and TRBJ2-1; 7 positions agree with TRBD2. The V gene end was trimmed by 4 bases and the J gene end by 8 bases; junction bases not matched to a gene: 11. The CDR3 sequence is 15 residues long. CDR3 loop: CASSWAGVVGDEQFF. The CDR3 nucleotides read TGTGCCAGCAGTTGGGCGGGAGTAGTGGGGGATGAGCAGTTCTTC.

This clonotype was found many times. V and J are TRBV20-1 and TRBJ2-3, with 10 nucleotides matching TRBD2. The V segment lost 6 bases and the J segment 8 bases; nucleotides outside the gene matches: 14. CDR3 length: 15 residues. In germline, CDR1 is DFQATT, CDR2 SNEGSKA (reference sequence). The CDR3 DNA is TGCAGTGCAAAGGAGCTAGCGGGAGTGGTCGGTACGCAGTATTTT. Translation: CSAKELAGVVGTQYF.

This clonotype has at least ten counts. The chain uses TRBV5-5 and TRBJ1-5; no clear D. Germline CDR1 and CDR2: SGHKS and YYEKEE (reference sequence). Deletions cut 4 bases from V and 3 bases from J, with 17 bases between. This CDR3 is built from 16 residues. CDR3 protein: CASSPEGSSVNQPQHF. In DNA form, the CDR3 reads TGTGCCAGCAGCCCAGAGGGTAGTAGCGTCAATCAGCCCCAGCATTTT.

V usage is TRBV28 and J usage is TRBJ2-5; D not resolved. The CDR3 contains 11 residues. The V gene lost 7 bases and the J gene lost 5 bases, with 8 bases spanning the gap. Germline assignment: CDR1 MDHEN and CDR2 SYDVKM. The CDR3 is CASTSAETQYF. Here the CDR3 DNA reads TGTGCCAGCACCTCAGCGGAGACCCAGTACTTC.

The chain joins TRBV5-1 to TRBJ2-3; 8 bases are shared with TRBD2. Germline V gives CDR1 SGHRS, CDR2 YFSETQ. The CDR3 length is 17 residues. V was pared by 1 base and J by 4 bases, with 11 bases of the junction left unmatched. The CDR3 region is CASSLRTSSRGADTQYF. The CDR3 region has the DNA TGCGCCAGCAGCTTGAGGACTAGCAGCCGAGGGGCAGATACGCAGTATTTT.

The table lists this clonotype with many counts. The CDR3 sequence is CAINTETSGANVLTF. DNA of the CDR3: TGTGCCATCAACACAGAGACCTCTGGGGCCAACGTCCTGACTTTC. This chain uses TRBV10-3 with TRBJ2-6, with D unclear. CDR1 is ENHRY, CDR2 SYGVKD, per germline. Trimming removed 7 bases at V and 0 bases at J, with 10 bases between. This CDR3 is built from 15 residues.

This clonotype was counted a few times. The chain links TRBV6-2 or TRBV6-3 to TRBJ2-7, with a possible D match to TRBD2 (5 bases). The CDR3 contains 13 residues. Looked up from germline, CDR1 is MNHEY and CDR2 is SVGEGT. The V end was cut by 3 bases, the J end by 3 bases, with 9 bases between. The CDR3 DNA is TGTGCCAGCAGTTATTTTGGGAGCTACGAGCAGTACTTC. This codes for CASSYFGSYEQYF.

This clonotype appeared a few times. The chain is built from TRBV5-6 and TRBJ1-5, with a possible D match to TRBD1 (5 bases). Between the trimmed V and J ends, which lost 0 bases and 3 bases, there was a span of 7 bases. Germline-derived CDR1 and CDR2 are SGHDT and YYEEEE. The CDR3 spans 14 residues. The CDR3 protein is CASSLAGLNQPQHF. The CDR3 DNA sequence: TGTGCCAGCAGCTTGGCGGGGCTCAATCAGCCCCAGCATTTT.

This clonotype has at least ten counts. Written as DNA, the CDR3 is TGTGCCAGCAGCTTCCCCGGGGACATGTACAATGAGCAGTTCTTC. Translated: CASSFPGDMYNEQFF. The chain recombines TRBV7-9 with TRBJ2-1; a weak D match, TRBD1 (6 bases). The CDR3 is 15 residues long. Trimming cost V 3 bases and J 4 bases, with 13 bases left between them. In germline, CDR1 is SEHNR, CDR2 FQNEAQ (reference sequence). Full variable domain (outside the CDR3, taken from reference TRBV7-9 and TRBJ2-1): DTGVSQNPRHKITKRGQNVTFRCDPISEHNRLYWYRQTLGQGPEFLTYFQNEAQLEKSRLLSDRFSAERPKGSFSTLEIQRTEQGDSAMYLCASSFPGDMYNEQFFGPGTRLTVL.

This chain connects TRBV6-2 or TRBV6-3 to TRBJ2-7; 8 bases align to TRBD1. The CDR3 sequence is 13 residues long. Germline CDR1 and CDR2: MNHEY and SVGEGT. The junction had 5 bases not matched to a gene; V was cut back by 8 bases and J by 2 bases. The CDR3: CASPQDRAYEQYF. Here the CDR3 DNA reads TGTGCCAGCCCTCAGGACAGGGCCTACGAGCAGTACTTC.

This clonotype was seen repeatedly, ten times or more. The chain links TRBV11-1 to TRBJ2-1; 8 bases are a match to TRBD2. There are 15 residues in the CDR3. Per germline, CDR1 SGHAT and CDR2 FQDESV (reference sequence). V lost 3 bases to trimming and J lost 3 bases; unmatched junction nucleotides: 4. The CDR3 coding sequence is TGTGCCAGCAGCTTTAGCGGGACCTACTACAATGAGCAGTTCTTC. Translating gives CASSFSGTYYNEQFF. The full variable domain, rest sourced from reference TRBV11-1 and TRBJ2-1, is EAEVAQSPRYKITEKSQAVAFWCDPISGHATLYWYRQILGQGPELLVQFQDESVVDDSQLPKDRFSAERLKGVDSTLKIQPAELGDSAMYLCASSFSGTYYNEQFFGPGTRLTVL.

The rearrangement uses TRBV7-6 and TRBJ2-2; D is undetermined. Per germline, CDR1 SGHVS and CDR2 FNYEAQ. The CDR3 is 13 amino acids. V lost 5 bases, J lost 4 bases, and 8 bases lay in between. CDR3 nucleotides: TGTGCCAGCAGCCCGACGGTCACCGGGGAGCTGTTTTTT. Residues: CASSPTVTGELFF.

This clonotype has a count of ten or more. The chain employs TRBV18 and TRBJ1-1; TRBD1 matches 10 bases. V lost 4 bases and J lost 5; bases outside the gene matches: 7. This CDR3 contains 15 residues. Germline CDR1 is KGHSH and CDR2 is LQKENI. CDR3 DNA: TGTGCCAGCTCACAATCGGGACAGGGGACAACTGAAGCTTTCTTT. This sequence encodes CASSQSGQGTTEAFF. The full variable domain, completed using reference TRBV18 and TRBJ1-1, is NAGVMQNPRHLVRRRGQEARLRCSPMKGHSHVYWYRQLPEEGLKFMVYLQKENIIDESGMPKERFSAEFPKEGPSILRIQQVVRGDSAAYFCASSQSGQGTTEAFFGQGTRLTVV.

There are many counts of this clonotype. V usage is TRBV6-5 and J usage is TRBJ2-5, with TRBD2 identical over 10 bases. This CDR3 spans 14 amino acids. Germline lookup yields CDR1 MNHEY and CDR2 SVGAGI. V lost 6 bases and J lost 3; bases outside the gene matches: 4. CDR3 in DNA: TGTGCCAGCAGGTCGCTAGCGGGAGAAGAGACCCAGTACTTC. Translation gives CASRSLAGEETQYF.

V gene TRBV2 combines with J gene TRBJ2-1; 7 bases agree with TRBD2. The V segment lost 6 bases and the J segment 7 bases; nucleotides outside the gene matches: 12. The germline gives CDR1 SNHLY, CDR2 FYNNEI. This CDR3 is 15 amino acids long. The CDR3 nucleotides are TGTGCCAGCAGGGCCCGGGACTACCAATTAAATGAGCAGTTCTTC. This sequence encodes CASRARDYQLNEQFF.

This CDR3 reads CATYRLVDGYTF. CDR3 nucleotides: TGTGCCACTTATCGTTTGGTAGATGGCTACACCTTC. The chain uses TRBV6-2 or TRBV6-3 and TRBJ1-2; D remains unclear. Germline loops: CDR1 MNHEY, CDR2 SVGEGT. This CDR3 comprises 12 residues. V was trimmed by 10 bases and J by 6 bases, leaving 15 bases between them.